In this sample, the clone carrying this TCR beta chain turned up many times. With around 520 ng total RNA as template and a constant-region primer, TCR beta cDNA was made. Slightly modified ARM-PCR, run as three nested multiplex PCR rounds, produced the TCR beta libraries. It was with TRBV1-TRBV30 forward primers and a C-beta reverse primer that the first two PCR rounds were run, at roughly 11 cycles each. MiXCR was run by TCRdb on the multiplex PCR reads, yielding one entry per CDR3 protein. Among about 320,000 distinct CDR3 sequences, roughly two thirds were seen once, and the ten largest hold 9% to 10%. Germline DNA was also extracted, with blood RNA taken from unsorted whole blood. This sample stems from a study of tumor-infiltrating lymphocytes in primary liver carcinoma. There are 17 residues in the CDR3. Germline CDR1 reads SGHAT; CDR2 reads FQNNGV. The V segment lost 0 bases and the J segment 4 bases; nucleotides outside the gene matches: 8.

The sequence was collected from a man aged 35-49 years with primary liver carcinoma and hepatitis B virus infection. Sequences were obtained from peripheral blood. The chain links TRBV11-2 to TRBJ2-3; TRBD2 aligns across 9 bases. CDR3 sequence reads: CASSLDGGSGSADTQYF. DNA for the CDR3: TGTGCCAGCAGCTTAGATGGGGGTAGCGGGAGCGCAGATACGCAGTATTTT.